The 21 T cell receptor beta chains below were found in one sample sequenced in a study of blood T cells in healthy people across ages. Next came a second PCR, run for about 6 to 11 cycles, which used a sample-barcoded 5' primer along with a J-beta primer mix. TCRdb redid the calling of the 5' RACE reads with MiXCR, one entry per CDR3 protein. The repertoire holds some 1.5 million distinct CDR3 sequences, with over 25% as singletons. Sequencing was done on a sample of blood. These receptor sequences come from a woman in her 30s in good health.

This clonotype was counted between two and nine times. At one of its ends the junction is not consistent with the germline gene, which may arise from a read error. The chain couples TRBV12-3 or TRBV12-4 to TRBJ1-2; D unresolved. This CDR3 contains 13 residues. CDR3 coding DNA: TGTGCCAGCAGTCCAACACCTAACTATGACTACACCTTC. Translated: CASSPTPNYDYTF.

This clonotype was picked up a small number of times. This rearrangement joins TRBV15 to TRBJ2-2; D might be TRBD1 (7 bases). V was pared by 1 base and J by 6 bases, with 15 bases between. Germline values: CDR1 LNHNV, CDR2 YYDKDF (reference sequence). This CDR3 region has 16 residues. The CDR3 DNA follows: TGTGCCACCAGCAGAGTAGGAGGGGGCAAGGCCGGGGAGCTGTTTTTT. Translation gives CATSRVGGGKAGELFF. Filled out from reference TRBV15 and TRBJ2-2, the complete variable domain reads DAMVIQNPRYQVTQFGKPVTLSCSQTLNHNVMYWYQQKSSQAPKLLFHYYDKDFNNEADTPDNFQSRRPNTSFCFLDIRSPGLGDTAMYLCATSRVGGGKAGELFFGEGSRLTVL.

This chain connects TRBV28 to TRBJ1-1, with D maybe TRBD1 (6 bases). V lost 8 bases and J 8 bases, leaving 21 bases between the germline ends. Germline V gene lookup returns CDR1 MDHEN and CDR2 SYDVKM. The length of the CDR3 is 14 residues. CDR3 in amino acids: CASELGGVDREAFF. Here the CDR3 DNA reads TGTGCCAGCGAGTTAGGGGGGGTAGACAGGGAAGCTTTCTTT.

This clonotype was seen ten or more times. The chain employs TRBV18 and TRBJ1-4, with 7 nucleotides matching TRBD1. V was pared by 4 bases and J by 0 bases, with 2 bases of the junction left unmatched. Germline V gene data show CDR1 as KGHSH and CDR2 as LQKENI. The CDR3 runs to 15 residues. CDR3 bases: TGTGCCAGCTCACTTGGACAGGCAACTAATGAAAAACTGTTTTTT. This gives the protein CASSLGQATNEKLFF.

This clonotype was recorded many times. The chain combines TRBV5-1 with TRBJ2-7; the match to TRBD1 covers 7 bases. Germline CDR1 reads SGHRS; CDR2 reads YFSETQ. Trimming took 4 bases from V and 2 from J; bases not matched to a gene: 6. The CDR3 is made up of 14 amino acids. The CDR3: CASSPQGTPYEQYF. Here the CDR3 DNA reads TGCGCCAGCAGCCCACAGGGGACCCCCTACGAGCAGTACTTC.

This clonotype was counted between two and nine times. The gene calls are TRBV5-1 and TRBJ1-2; D ambiguous. V lost 1 base and J lost 8, with 15 bases in between. Germline V CDR1 and CDR2: SGHRS, YFSETQ. This CDR3 has 14 amino acids. CDR3 bases: TGCGCCAGCAGCTTGAGCAACACAGTGACGGGCTACACCTTC. Translated, it gives CASSLSNTVTGYTF.

This clonotype was seen at least ten times. The rearrangement links TRBV6-2 or TRBV6-3 to TRBJ1-1, with 9 bases aligning to TRBD1. This CDR3 is 15 amino acids long. Unmatched junction bases numbered 6, after V lost 6 bases and J lost 1 base. The V gene's germline CDR1 is MNHEY and CDR2 SVGEGT. The CDR3 protein is CASRRDRVPNTEAFF. The CDR3 coding sequence is TGTGCCAGCAGACGGGACAGGGTTCCGAACACTGAAGCTTTCTTT.

In regard to this clonotype: A read error may be the cause here, since a much bigger clone is one base away. V gene TRBV20-1 combines with J gene TRBJ2-1; tentative D call: TRBD2 (5 bases). CDR1 and CDR2 from the germline V gene are DFQATT and SNEGSKA (reference sequence). CDR3 size: 15 residues. Trimming cost V 4 bases and J 10 bases, with 23 bases left between them. The CDR3 region is CSAKGDSSSPYEQFF. In DNA form, the CDR3 reads TGCAGTGCTAAGGGAGACTCGTCCAGCCCCTACGAGCAGTTCTTC.

V is TRBV18 and J is TRBJ2-1; unclear D gene. The CDR3 totals 16 residues. V gave up 3 bases and J gave up 0 bases, with 12 bases separating them. Germline-derived CDR1 and CDR2 are KGHSH and LQKENI. The CDR3 nucleotides are TGTGCCAGCTCACCTCCGGACCCCAGCTCCTACAATGAGCAGTTCTTC. It is translated as CASSPPDPSSYNEQFF.

The genes are TRBV30 and TRBJ2-5, with D possibly TRBD1 on 6 matching bases. Trimming removed 2 bases from V and 4 bases from J, with 14 bases in between. The germline V gene encodes CDR1 GTSNPN and CDR2 SVGIG (reference sequence). The CDR3 runs to 14 residues. CDR3 in DNA: TGTGCCTGGAGTTCCCGCGACAGGCGAGAGACCCAGTACTTC. Its translation is CAWSSRDRRETQYF.

The chain's CDR3 is CASSLGGTGTRYEQYF. The DNA for the CDR3 is TGTGCCAGCAGCTTAGGGGGGACAGGGACCCGCTACGAGCAGTACTTC. The J gene is TRBJ2-7, the V gene TRBV11-2, with 9 positions matching TRBD1. Trimming at V came to 1 base and at J to 3 bases, leaving 7 bases not matched to a gene. Germline V gives CDR1 SGHAT, CDR2 FQNNGV. The CDR3 consists of 16 residues.

J is TRBJ2-2 and V is TRBV29-1; D is undetermined. Trimming took 4 bases from V and 1 from J, leaving 13 bases between them. This CDR3 has 15 residues. Germline loops: CDR1 SQVTM, CDR2 ANQGSEA. The CDR3 bases are TGCAGCGTTGCAGCCGGAACAGAGAACACCGGGGAGCTGTTTTTT. This encodes CSVAAGTENTGELFF.

Note on this clonotype: A much larger clone lies a single base off, so this may be a read error. The V and J genes are TRBV5-1 and TRBJ2-3, with no clear D. From germline, CDR1 is SGHRS and CDR2 YFSETQ. The CDR3 has 12 residues. V lost 4 bases and J 5 bases, leaving 8 bases between the germline ends. This CDR3 reads CASSVGRDTQYF. For the CDR3, the DNA is TGCGCCAGCAGCGTTGGACGAGATACGCAGTATTTT.

The chain carries TRBV18 and TRBJ2-5, with D hard to call. The J call is uncertain, as TRBJ2-7 better fits the DNA end. The germline V gene has CDR1 KGHSH and CDR2 LQKENI. The CDR3 is made up of 13 amino acids. The CDR3 reads CASSVTDAYEQYF. The CDR3 DNA follows: TGTGCCAGCTCAGTAACAGATGCCTACGAGCAGTACTTC.

This clonotype was seen a few times. The V and J genes are TRBV7-9 and TRBJ1-6; D is perhaps TRBD1 (5 bases). V lost 2 bases, J lost 13 bases, and 15 bases lay in between. The CDR3 has 14 amino acids. Germline V lookup: CDR1 SEHNR, CDR2 FQNEAQ (reference sequence). This chain's CDR3 is CASSLFQDTHPLHF. CDR3 DNA: TGTGCCAGCAGCTTATTCCAGGACACTCACCCCCTCCACTTT.

This clonotype has just a few counts. This rearrangement joins TRBV20-1 to TRBJ2-1; D perhaps matches TRBD2 (5 bases). In germline, CDR1 is DFQATT, CDR2 SNEGSKA (reference sequence). CDR3 length equals 11 residues. V shed 2 bases and J shed 10 bases, with 9 bases lying between them. Written as DNA, the CDR3 is TGCAGTGCTAGATTTCGGAGGGAGCAGTTCTTC. Its protein is CSARFRREQFF.

This clonotype was counted at least ten times. The chain couples TRBV10-2 to TRBJ2-1; D not certain. Per the germline V gene, CDR1 is WSHSY and CDR2 is SAAADI. CDR3 length equals 13 residues. The V end was cut by 6 bases, the J end by 5 bases, with 11 bases between. The CDR3 sequence is CASSLGRHNEQFF. The CDR3 DNA reads as TGCGCCAGCAGCCTCGGGCGGCACAATGAGCAGTTCTTC.

This clonotype showed up just a few times. A read error may be the cause here, since a much bigger clone is one base away. V is TRBV10-3 and J is TRBJ2-6, with unresolved D. V was pared by 11 bases and J by 2 bases, with 10 bases between. Germline V gene sequence: CDR1 ENHRY, CDR2 SYGVKD. This CDR3 comprises 13 residues. The CDR3 region is CAAQDPGANVLTF. The CDR3 coding sequence is TGTGCCGCACAAGACCCTGGGGCCAACGTCCTGACTTTC.

The J gene is TRBJ2-7, the V gene TRBV29-1; perhaps TRBD1 as D (5 bases). From germline, CDR1 is SQVTM and CDR2 ANQGSEA. V lost 6 bases and J 7 bases, leaving 19 bases between the germline ends. This CDR3 spans 13 amino acids. The CDR3 DNA is TGCAGCGTCAGGACGGTCTCAGGGAATGAGCAGTACTTC. It translates to CSVRTVSGNEQYF.

A few counts support this clonotype. CDR3 region: CASSFGKDQPQHF. For the CDR3, the DNA is TGTGCCAGCAGCTTCGGTAAAGATCAGCCCCAGCATTTT. The V and J genes are TRBV7-2 and TRBJ1-5, with D unclear. Per the germline V gene, CDR1 is SGHTA and CDR2 is FQGNSA. The length of the CDR3 is 13 residues. With 3 bases removed from V and 5 bases from J, the gap between germline ends came to 8 bases.

Many counts were recorded for this clonotype. The CDR3 loop reads CASSLGLLAKNIQYF. The CDR3 coding sequence is TGTGCCAGCAGTTTGGGCCTGTTAGCCAAAAACATTCAGTACTTC. The V and J genes are TRBV12-3 or TRBV12-4 and TRBJ2-4, with unresolved D. Trimming shortened V by 3 bases and J by 0 bases, and 9 bases separated the two germline ends. The CDR3 is 15 residues long.